These T cell receptor beta chains were read from a single sample in a study of T cell responses to AZD1222 COVID-19 vaccine. Some clones are missing from TCRdb's copy, which holds only in-frame ones; the method was immunoSEQ multiplex PCR. Of about 56,000 clones in the sample, approximately 86% are singletons; the top ten hold less than 9%. The sample consisted of peripheral blood, taken 28 days after the second AZD1222 dose. The origin of the receptors is an adult who received the AZD1222 COVID-19 vaccine. The CDR3 runs from the conserved cysteine through the conserved F or W. D genes are given only for firm matches. Expanded clones are given a class, and other clones once, few, many or no size at all.

clone_size,v_call,j_call,d_call,cdr3_length,cdr3_aa,cdr3_nt
.,TRBV28,TRBJ1-5,.,13,CASSWGEGGPQHF,TGTGCCAGCAGTTGGGGGGAAGGGGGGCCCCAGCATTTT
.,TRBV28,TRBJ2-7,TRBD1,14,CASLPGTGLYEQYF,TGTGCCAGCCTACCCGGGACAGGGCTCTACGAGCAGTACTTC
.,TRBV14,TRBJ1-2,.,13,CASSLRAGDGYTF,TGTGCCAGCAGCCTACGGGCCGGGGATGGCTACACCTTC
.,TRBV11-2,TRBJ1-5,.,16,CASSFRSWVSNQPQHF,TGTGCCAGCAGCTTCCGATCGTGGGTAAGCAATCAGCCCCAGCATTTT
.,TRBV13,TRBJ2-6,.,17,CASSSLGRISGANVLTF,TGTGCCAGCAGCTCCCTCGGCCGGATCTCTGGGGCCAACGTCCTGACTTTC
once,TRBV25-1,TRBJ2-5,.,17,CASRPRRDRPSWETQYF,TGTGCCAGCAGGCCCCGGCGGGATCGGCCTTCGTGGGAGACCCAGTACTTC
.,TRBV11-1,TRBJ2-7,.,13,CASSLTGAGEQYF,TGTGCCAGCAGCTTAACGGGAGCCGGCGAGCAGTACTTC
.,TRBV18,TRBJ1-5,.,15,CASSAAASGNQPQHF,TGTGCCAGCTCAGCGGCTGCCTCGGGCAATCAGCCCCAGCATTTT
once,TRBV5-1,TRBJ2-3,.,13,CASSSTPTDTQYF,TGCGCCAGCAGCTCGACCCCCACAGATACGCAGTATTTT
.,TRBV3-1/TRBV3-2,TRBJ1-2,.,13,CASSPQGGSGYTF,TGTGCCAGCAGCCCCCAGGGAGGCAGTGGCTACACCTTC
.,TRBV19,TRBJ1-2,.,15,CASSPGLGTNYGYTF,TGTGCCAGTAGTCCGGGATTGGGAACTAACTATGGCTACACCTTC
.,TRBV7-3,TRBJ1-3,.,18,CASSFGPLGGAAGNTIYF,TGTGCCAGCAGCTTTGGCCCCCTCGGGGGGGCGGCTGGAAACACCATATATTTT
.,TRBV2,TRBJ1-2,.,12,CAGQDANYGYTF,TGTGCCGGTCAGGACGCTAACTATGGCTACACCTTC
.,TRBV5-1,TRBJ2-1,TRBD1,15,CASSSGDRAGGEQFF,TGCGCCAGCAGCTCCGGGGACAGGGCGGGTGGCGAGCAGTTCTTC
.,TRBV7-8,TRBJ1-5,.,17,CASREDLPNEGNQPQHF,TGTGCCAGCAGGGAGGACTTGCCTAATGAGGGCAATCAGCCCCAGCATTTT
once,TRBV30,TRBJ1-2,.,14,CAWSTGIEWNGYTF,TGTGCCTGGAGTACAGGGATTGAATGGAATGGCTACACCTTC
.,TRBV7-8,TRBJ2-7,.,15,CASSLGLARSAEQYF,TGTGCCAGCAGCTTAGGTCTTGCTAGATCCGCCGAGCAGTACTTC
few,TRBV5-1,TRBJ2-2,.,13,CASSASDTGELFF,TGCGCCAGCTCGGCTAGCGACACCGGGGAGCTGTTTTTT
.,TRBV3-1/TRBV3-2,TRBJ1-1,TRBD1,15,CASSSGTGGYAKAFF,TGTGCCAGCAGCTCGGGGACAGGGGGATACGCAAAAGCTTTCTTT
.,TRBV11-3,TRBJ2-2,TRBD2,16,CASSLEAGGITGELFF,TGTGCCAGCAGCTTAGAAGCGGGGGGTATCACCGGGGAGCTGTTTTTT
.,TRBV2,TRBJ2-1,.,15,CASSETLAGGSEQFF,TGTGCCAGCAGTGAAACACTAGCCGGTGGGAGTGAGCAGTTCTTC
.,TRBV4-3,TRBJ2-7,.,14,CASSPSSAGYEQYF,TGCGCCAGCAGTCCCTCATCCGCAGGCTACGAGCAGTACTTC
.,TRBV19,TRBJ1-1,.,15,CASSIRGGQNTEAFF,TGTGCCAGTAGTATCCGCGGGGGACAGAACACTGAAGCTTTCTTT
.,TRBV28,TRBJ1-1,.,14,CASSPGALNTEAFF,TGTGCCAGCAGCCCGGGGGCCTTGAACACTGAAGCTTTCTTT
.,TRBV10-3,TRBJ2-1,TRBD1,14,CAISGGTGYNEQFF,TGTGCCATCAGTGGCGGGACAGGTTACAATGAGCAGTTCTTC
.,TRBV2,TRBJ2-7,.,14,CASRNRDKLYEQYF,TGTGCCAGCAGGAACCGGGACAAACTCTACGAGCAGTACTTC
.,TRBV19,TRBJ2-1,TRBD2,15,CASSMTSGSYNEQFF,TGTGCCAGTAGTATGACTAGCGGGAGCTACAATGAGCAGTTCTTC
few,TRBV28,TRBJ1-2,.,13,CASSSAGGNGYTF,TGTGCCAGCAGTTCGGCCGGGGGGAACGGCTACACCTTC
.,TRBV3-1/TRBV3-2,TRBJ2-1,.,15,CASSPSDLGVGEQFF,TGTGCCAGCAGCCCGTCAGATCTCGGCGTAGGTGAGCAGTTCTTC
.,TRBV2,TRBJ2-1,TRBD2,16,CARGKSSGSVGNEQFF,TGTGCCAGAGGGAAATCTAGCGGGAGTGTTGGCAATGAGCAGTTCTTC
.,TRBV5-1,TRBJ2-2,.,13,CASSFQPVGELFF,TGCGCCAGCAGCTTTCAACCTGTCGGGGAGCTGTTTTTT
.,TRBV5-1,TRBJ1-4,.,17,CASSLSPASQNSEKLFF,TGCGCCAGCAGCTTGTCCCCGGCGAGTCAGAATAGTGAAAAACTGTTTTTT
once,TRBV5-6,TRBJ2-5,TRBD2,16,CASSLGLAALQETQYF,TGTGCCAGCAGCCTGGGACTAGCGGCGCTCCAAGAGACCCAGTACTTC
.,TRBV5-1,TRBJ2-2,TRBD1,15,CASSLKTGYTGELFF,TGCGCCAGCAGCTTGAAGACAGGGTACACCGGGGAGCTGTTTTTT
.,TRBV18,TRBJ1-1,TRBD1,15,CASSPKTGGSTEAFF,TGTGCCAGCTCACCGAAGACAGGGGGAAGCACTGAAGCTTTCTTT